This TCR beta chain is drawn from a study of CD8 T cells in Susac syndrome. RNA, at about 0.45 to 1 ug, was reverse transcribed with random hexamers. TCRdb re-analysed the immunoSEQ multiplex PCR reads in MiXCR, keeping a single row per CDR3 protein. Here the sample spans some 75,000 distinct CDR3 sequences, about 93% being singletons. Sequencing used CD8+ T cells from PBMCs. The source of this sequence is a human donor with Susac syndrome.

The CDR3 DNA is TGTGCCAGCAGTTTAGGTTTTTTCCGGGACAGGGGGAGTAATGAGCAGTTCTTC. Protein sequence: CASSLGFFRDRGSNEQFF. The chain recombines TRBV12-3 or TRBV12-4 with TRBJ2-1; TRBD1 agrees at 11 bases. This CDR3 spans 18 amino acids. V lost 1 base and J lost 7; bases outside the gene matches: 12.